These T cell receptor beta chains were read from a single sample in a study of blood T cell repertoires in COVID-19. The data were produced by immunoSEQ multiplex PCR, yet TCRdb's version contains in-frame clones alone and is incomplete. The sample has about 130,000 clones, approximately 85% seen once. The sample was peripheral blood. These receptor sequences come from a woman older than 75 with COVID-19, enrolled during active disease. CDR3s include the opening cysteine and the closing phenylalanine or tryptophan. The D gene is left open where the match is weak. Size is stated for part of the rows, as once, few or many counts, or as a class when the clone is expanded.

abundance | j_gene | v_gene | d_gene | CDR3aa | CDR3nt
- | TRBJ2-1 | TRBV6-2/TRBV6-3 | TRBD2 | CASSWTSGGEQFF | TGTGCCAGCAGCTGGACTAGCGGGGGTGAGCAGTTCTTC
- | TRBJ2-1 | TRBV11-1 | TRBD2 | CASSLGLAGGAEQFF | TGTGCCAGCAGCTTAGGCTTAGCGGGAGGGGCCGAGCAGTTCTTC
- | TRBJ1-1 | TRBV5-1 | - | CASSLAGGYEAFF | TGCGCCAGCAGCTTGGCGGGGGGCTATGAAGCTTTCTTT
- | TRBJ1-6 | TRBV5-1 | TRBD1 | CASSLETGDRGSPLHF | TGCGCCAGCAGCTTGGAGACAGGGGATAGAGGCTCACCCCTCCACTTT
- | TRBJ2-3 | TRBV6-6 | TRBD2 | CASSRRTSGGSTDTQYF | TGTGCCAGCAGTCGACGGACTAGCGGGGGAAGCACAGATACGCAGTATTTT
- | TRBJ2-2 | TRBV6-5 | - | CASSPHRVNTGELFF | TGTGCCAGCAGTCCTCACAGGGTTAACACCGGGGAGCTGTTTTTT
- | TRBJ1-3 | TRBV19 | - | CASSTLGQSTGNTIYF | TGTGCCAGTAGCACTCTAGGACAGTCGACTGGAAACACCATATATTTT
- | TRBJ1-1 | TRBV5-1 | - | CASSLGPFGNTEAFF | TGCGCCAGCAGCTTGGGCCCCTTCGGGAACACTGAAGCTTTCTTT
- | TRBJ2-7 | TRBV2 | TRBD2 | CASTRLAGEQYF | TGTGCCAGCACAAGACTAGCGGGGGAGCAGTACTTC
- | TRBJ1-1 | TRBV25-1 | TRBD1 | CASSVQGAWGGRTFF | TGTGCCAGCAGTGTACAGGGGGCGTGGGGCGGAAGAACTTTCTTT
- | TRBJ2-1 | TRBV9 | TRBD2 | CASSVSGLAGANEQFF | TGTGCCAGCAGCGTTTCCGGGCTAGCGGGGGCCAATGAGCAGTTCTTC
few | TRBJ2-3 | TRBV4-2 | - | CASSQEGAASTDTQYF | TGTGCCAGCAGCCAAGAAGGTGCGGCTAGCACAGATACGCAGTATTTT
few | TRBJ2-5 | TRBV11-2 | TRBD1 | CASSLEGFDRVTQYF | TGTGCCAGCAGCTTAGAAGGGTTTGACAGGGTGACCCAGTACTTC
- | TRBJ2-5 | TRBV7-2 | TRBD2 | CASGGGSQETQYF | TGTGCCAGCGGGGGGGGATCACAAGAGACCCAGTACTTC
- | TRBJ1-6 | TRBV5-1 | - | CASSLGQSVDSPLHF | TGCGCCAGCAGCTTGGGACAGTCAGTCGATTCACCCCTCCACTTT
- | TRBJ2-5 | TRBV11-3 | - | CASSLGGTGGETQYF | TGTGCCAGCAGCTTAGGCGGGACTGGGGGAGAGACCCAGTACTTC
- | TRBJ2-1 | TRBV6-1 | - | CASSERGGRTYNEQFF | TGTGCCAGCAGTGAAAGGGGGGGCAGGACCTACAATGAGCAGTTCTTC
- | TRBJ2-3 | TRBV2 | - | CASSDSGGTDTQYF | TGTGCCAGCAGTGACTCAGGGGGCACAGATACGCAGTATTTT
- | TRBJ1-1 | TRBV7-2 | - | CASRRGQTDPGAFF | TGTGCCAGCAGGAGGGGACAAACCGACCCAGGGGCTTTCTTT
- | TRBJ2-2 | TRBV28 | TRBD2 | CASSFPRGGVVNTGELFF | TGTGCCAGCAGTTTCCCCCGGGGGGGAGTGGTGAACACCGGGGAGCTGTTTTTT
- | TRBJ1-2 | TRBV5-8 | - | CASSGRDSNYGYTF | TGTGCCAGCAGCGGCCGGGACTCTAACTATGGCTACACCTTC
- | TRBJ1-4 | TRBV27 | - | CASSRAPRSGEKLFF | TGTGCCAGCAGTAGGGCACCGAGGTCGGGGGAAAAACTGTTTTTT
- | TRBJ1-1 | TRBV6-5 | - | CASSYSVVSMNTEAFF | TGTGCCAGCAGTTACTCAGTAGTATCTATGAACACTGAAGCTTTCTTT
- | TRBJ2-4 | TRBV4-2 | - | CALAGLAKNIQYF | TGTGCCCTCGCGGGGCTGGCCAAAAACATTCAGTACTTC
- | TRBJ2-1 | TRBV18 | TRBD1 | CASSPPVGQGGNEQFF | TGTGCCAGCTCACCACCGGTGGGACAGGGGGGCAATGAGCAGTTCTTC
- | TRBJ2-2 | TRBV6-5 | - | CASSYGLPNTGELFF | TGTGCCAGCAGTTACGGCCTTCCGAACACCGGGGAGCTGTTTTTT
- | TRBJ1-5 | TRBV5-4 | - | CASSLDQGSNQPQHF | TGTGCCAGCAGCTTGGACCAGGGTAGCAATCAGCCCCAGCATTTT
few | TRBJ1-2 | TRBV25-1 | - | CASTGIYGYTF | TGTGCCAGCACGGGGATATATGGCTACACCTTC
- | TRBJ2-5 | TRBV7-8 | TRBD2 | CASTGGAVGETQYF | TGTGCCAGCACGGGAGGGGCGGTAGGGGAGACCCAGTACTTC
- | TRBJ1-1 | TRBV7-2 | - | CASSLARGEAFF | TGTGCCAGCAGCTTAGCTCGGGGGGAAGCTTTCTTT
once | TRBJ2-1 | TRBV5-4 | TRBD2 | CASSTGTSGRGSYNEQFF | TGTGCCAGCAGCACCGGGACTAGCGGGAGGGGCTCCTACAATGAGCAGTTCTTC
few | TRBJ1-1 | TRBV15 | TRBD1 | CATSNVRTGGTEAFF | TGTGCCACCAGCAATGTCAGGACAGGGGGCACTGAAGCTTTCTTT
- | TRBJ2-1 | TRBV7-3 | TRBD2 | CASSPTGGRERDEQFF | TGTGCCAGCAGCCCCACCGGTGGGCGGGAGCGGGATGAGCAGTTCTTC
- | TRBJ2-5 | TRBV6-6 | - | CASSRASQETQYF | TGTGCCAGCAGCCGAGCGTCTCAAGAGACCCAGTACTTC
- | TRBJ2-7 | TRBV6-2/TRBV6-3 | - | CASSSRPSYEQYF | TGTGCCAGCAGTTCGAGGCCCTCCTACGAGCAGTACTTC
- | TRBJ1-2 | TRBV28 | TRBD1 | CASSSARLQGAGGYTF | TGTGCCAGCAGTTCCGCGAGATTACAGGGGGCGGGTGGCTACACCTTC
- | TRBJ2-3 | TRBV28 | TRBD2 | CASSSSGRAADTQYF | TGTGCCAGCAGTTCAAGCGGGAGAGCGGCAGATACGCAGTATTTT
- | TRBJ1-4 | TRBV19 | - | CASSPGYRENEKLFF | TGTGCCAGTAGTCCAGGGTACAGGGAGAATGAAAAACTGTTTTTT
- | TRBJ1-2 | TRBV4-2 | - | CASSPGGGGYTF | TGTGCCAGCAGCCCAGGTGGGGGGGGCTACACCTTC
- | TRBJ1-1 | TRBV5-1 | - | CASSSSGFEAFF | TGCGCCAGCAGCTCCTCAGGGTTTGAAGCTTTCTTT
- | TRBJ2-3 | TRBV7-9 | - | CASSSTTDTQYF | TGTGCCAGCAGCTCTACTACAGATACGCAGTATTTT
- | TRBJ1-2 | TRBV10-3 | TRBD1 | CAISVPGQGNYGYTF | TGTGCCATCAGTGTGCCGGGACAGGGAAACTATGGCTACACCTTC
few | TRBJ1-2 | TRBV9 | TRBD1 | CASSVDWTGNHYGYTF | TGTGCCAGCAGCGTAGACTGGACAGGGAACCACTATGGCTACACCTTC
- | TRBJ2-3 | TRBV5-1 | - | CASSFTSIWPTDTQYF | TGCGCCAGCAGCTTTACGTCAATATGGCCCACAGATACGCAGTATTTT
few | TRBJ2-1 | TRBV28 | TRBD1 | CASSGPRQGAGYEQFF | TGTGCCAGCAGTGGGCCGAGACAGGGGGCTGGCTATGAGCAGTTCTTC
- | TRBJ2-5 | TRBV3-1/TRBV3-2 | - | CASSQVQTYQETQYF | TGTGCCAGCAGCCAAGTACAGACGTACCAAGAGACCCAGTACTTC
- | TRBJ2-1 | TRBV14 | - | CASSQDRLYPLDNKQFF | TGTGCCAGCAGCCAAGATCGGCTATATCCCTTAGACAATAAGCAGTTCTTC
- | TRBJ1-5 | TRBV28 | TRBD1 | CASSPTGTGAHQPQHF | TGTGCCAGCAGTCCAACAGGGACAGGGGCCCATCAGCCCCAGCATTTT
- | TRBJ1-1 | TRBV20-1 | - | CSAKPVQGAFF | TGCAGTGCCAAGCCAGTACAGGGAGCTTTCTTT
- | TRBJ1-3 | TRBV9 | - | CASSGDLGRDTIYF | TGTGCCAGCAGCGGGGATCTGGGGAGGGACACCATATATTTT
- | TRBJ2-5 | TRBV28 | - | CASLSLGLGETQYF | TGTGCCAGTCTGAGCTTGGGGCTGGGAGAGACCCAGTACTTC
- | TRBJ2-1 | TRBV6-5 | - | CASDNINEQFF | TGTGCCAGCGACAACATCAATGAGCAGTTCTTC
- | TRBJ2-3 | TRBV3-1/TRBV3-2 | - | CASSPSSGTRTDTQYF | TGTGCCAGCAGCCCCTCTTCGGGAACGCGAACAGATACGCAGTATTTT
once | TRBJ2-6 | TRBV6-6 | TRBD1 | CASSRQGSAGANVLTF | TGTGCCAGCAGTCGACAGGGTTCTGCTGGGGCCAACGTCCTGACTTTC
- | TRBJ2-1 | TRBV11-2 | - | CVPRVRHEQFF | TGTGTACCGCGGGTGCGCCATGAGCAGTTCTTC